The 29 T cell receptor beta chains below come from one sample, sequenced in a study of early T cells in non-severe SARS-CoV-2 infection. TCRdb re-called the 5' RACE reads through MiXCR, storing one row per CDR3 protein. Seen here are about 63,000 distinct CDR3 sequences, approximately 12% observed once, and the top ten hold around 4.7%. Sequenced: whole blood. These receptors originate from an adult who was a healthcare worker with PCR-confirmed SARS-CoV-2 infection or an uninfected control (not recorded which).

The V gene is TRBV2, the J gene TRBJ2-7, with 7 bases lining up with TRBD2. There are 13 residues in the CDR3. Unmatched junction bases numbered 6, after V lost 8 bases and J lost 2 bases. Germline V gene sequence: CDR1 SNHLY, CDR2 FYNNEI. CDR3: CASHWEGTYEQYF. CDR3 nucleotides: TGTGCCAGCCACTGGGAGGGGACCTACGAGCAGTACTTC.

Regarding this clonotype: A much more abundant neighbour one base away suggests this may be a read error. CDR3: CASSRPRKETQYF. The CDR3 region has the DNA TGTGCCAGCAGCCGACCGAGGAAAGAGACCCAGTACTTC. V and J are TRBV7-8 and TRBJ2-5; D not resolved. This CDR3 is built from 13 residues. Germline V gives CDR1 SGHVS, CDR2 FQNEAQ. V lost 5 bases and J 3 bases, leaving 10 bases between the germline ends.

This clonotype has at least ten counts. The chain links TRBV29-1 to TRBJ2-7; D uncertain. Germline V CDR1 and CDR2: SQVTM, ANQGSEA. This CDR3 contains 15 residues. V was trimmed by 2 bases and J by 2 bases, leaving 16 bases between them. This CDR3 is CSVESRTRIPYEQYF. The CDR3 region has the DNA TGCAGCGTTGAATCCAGGACCAGGATTCCCTACGAGCAGTACTTC.

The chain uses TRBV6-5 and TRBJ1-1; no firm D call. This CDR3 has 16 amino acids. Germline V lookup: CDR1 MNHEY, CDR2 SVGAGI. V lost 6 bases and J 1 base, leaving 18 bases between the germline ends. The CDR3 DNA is TGTGCCAGCAGGCGGGGAAGAAAGACACAGAACACTGAAGCTTTCTTT. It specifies CASRRGRKTQNTEAFF.

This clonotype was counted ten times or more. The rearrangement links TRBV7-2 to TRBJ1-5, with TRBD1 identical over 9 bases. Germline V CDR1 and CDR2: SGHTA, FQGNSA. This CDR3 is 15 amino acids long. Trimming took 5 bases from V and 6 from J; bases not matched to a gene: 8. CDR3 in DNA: TGTGCCAGCAGCCCTTACAGGGGGCGTCGTCAGCCCCAGCATTTT. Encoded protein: CASSPYRGRRQPQHF.

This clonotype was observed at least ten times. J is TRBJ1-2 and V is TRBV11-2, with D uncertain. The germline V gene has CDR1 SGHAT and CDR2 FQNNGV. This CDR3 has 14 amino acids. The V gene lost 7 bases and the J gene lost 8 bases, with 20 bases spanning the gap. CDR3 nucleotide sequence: TGTGCCAGCACGTCTATACGGCCGCAGGACGGCTACACCTTC. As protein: CASTSIRPQDGYTF.

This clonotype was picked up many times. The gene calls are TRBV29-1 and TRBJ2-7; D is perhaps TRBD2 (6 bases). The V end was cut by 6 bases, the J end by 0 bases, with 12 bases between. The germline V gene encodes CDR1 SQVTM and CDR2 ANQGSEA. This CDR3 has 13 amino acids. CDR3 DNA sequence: TGCAGCGTAGGGACTCAAAGCTCCTACGAGCAGTACTTC. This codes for CSVGTQSSYEQYF.

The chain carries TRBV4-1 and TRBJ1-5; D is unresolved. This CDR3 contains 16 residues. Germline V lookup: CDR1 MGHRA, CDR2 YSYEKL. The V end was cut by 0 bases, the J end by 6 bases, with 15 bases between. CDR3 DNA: TGCGCCAGCAGCCAAGATAGCGGGTACCGGCGTCAGCCCCAGCATTTT. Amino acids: CASSQDSGYRRQPQHF.

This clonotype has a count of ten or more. In DNA, the CDR3 is TGCAGTGCTAGGGGTAACAGGGGGCTTGGGAATCAGCCCCAGCATTTT. Translated, it gives CSARGNRGLGNQPQHF. The chain links TRBV20-1 to TRBJ1-5, with 9 bases fitting TRBD1. Germline assignment: CDR1 DFQATT and CDR2 SNEGSKA (reference sequence). V lost 3 bases to trimming and J lost 4 bases; unmatched junction nucleotides: 10. There are 16 residues in the CDR3.

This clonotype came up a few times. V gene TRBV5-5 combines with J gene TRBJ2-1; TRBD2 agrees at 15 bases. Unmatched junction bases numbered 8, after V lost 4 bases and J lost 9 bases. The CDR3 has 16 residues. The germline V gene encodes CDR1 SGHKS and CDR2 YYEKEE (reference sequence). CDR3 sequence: CASSGRTSGGALEQFF. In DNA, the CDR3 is TGTGCCAGCAGCGGAAGGACTAGCGGGGGGGCCCTTGAGCAGTTCTTC.

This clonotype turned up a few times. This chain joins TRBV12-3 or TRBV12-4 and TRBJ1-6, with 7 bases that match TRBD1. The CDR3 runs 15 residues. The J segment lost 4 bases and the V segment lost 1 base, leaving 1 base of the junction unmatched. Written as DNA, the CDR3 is TGTGCCAGCAGTTTAGGGACAGGTTATAATTCACCCCTCCACTTT. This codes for CASSLGTGYNSPLHF.

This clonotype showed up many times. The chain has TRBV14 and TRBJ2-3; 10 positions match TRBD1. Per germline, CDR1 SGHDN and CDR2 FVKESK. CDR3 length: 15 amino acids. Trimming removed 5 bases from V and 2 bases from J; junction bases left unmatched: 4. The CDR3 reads CASSTGTGATDTQYF. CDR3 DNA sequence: TGTGCCAGCAGCACCGGGACAGGGGCCACAGATACGCAGTATTTT.

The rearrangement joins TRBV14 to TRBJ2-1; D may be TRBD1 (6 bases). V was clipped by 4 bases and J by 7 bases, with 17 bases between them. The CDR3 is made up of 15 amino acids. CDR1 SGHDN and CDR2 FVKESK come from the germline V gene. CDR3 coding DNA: TGTGCCAGCAGCCCAGTAGGGGGAAACGGGAATGAGCAGTTCTTC. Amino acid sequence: CASSPVGGNGNEQFF.

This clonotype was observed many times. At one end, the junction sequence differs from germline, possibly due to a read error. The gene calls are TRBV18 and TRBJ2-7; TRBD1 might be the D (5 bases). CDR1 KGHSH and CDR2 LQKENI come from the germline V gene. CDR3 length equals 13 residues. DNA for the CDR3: TGTGCCAGCTCACCGAGGCTAGACAGTATGTTACACTTC. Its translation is CASSPRLDSMLHF.

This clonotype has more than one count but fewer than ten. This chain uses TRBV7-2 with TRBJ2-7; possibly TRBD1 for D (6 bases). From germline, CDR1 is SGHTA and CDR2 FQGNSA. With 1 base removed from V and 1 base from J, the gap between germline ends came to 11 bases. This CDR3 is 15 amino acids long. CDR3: CASSLVGQISYEQYF. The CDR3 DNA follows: TGTGCCAGCAGCTTAGTAGGACAGATTTCCTACGAGCAGTACTTC.

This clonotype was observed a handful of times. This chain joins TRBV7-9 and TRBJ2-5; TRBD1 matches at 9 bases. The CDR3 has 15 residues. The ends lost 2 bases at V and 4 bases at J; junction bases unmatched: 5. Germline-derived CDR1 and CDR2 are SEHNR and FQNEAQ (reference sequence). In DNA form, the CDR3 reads TGTGCCAGCAGCTTACGCCTGGACAGGGGAGAGACCCAGTACTTC. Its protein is CASSLRLDRGETQYF.

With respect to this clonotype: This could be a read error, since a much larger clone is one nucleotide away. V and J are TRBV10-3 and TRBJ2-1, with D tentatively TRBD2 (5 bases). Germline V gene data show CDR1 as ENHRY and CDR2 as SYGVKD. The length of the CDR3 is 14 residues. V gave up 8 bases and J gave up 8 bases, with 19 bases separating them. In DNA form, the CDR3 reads TGTGCCATCTCGGCGGAGGTTGCCCCCGATGAGCAGTTCTTC. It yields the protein CAISAEVAPDEQFF.

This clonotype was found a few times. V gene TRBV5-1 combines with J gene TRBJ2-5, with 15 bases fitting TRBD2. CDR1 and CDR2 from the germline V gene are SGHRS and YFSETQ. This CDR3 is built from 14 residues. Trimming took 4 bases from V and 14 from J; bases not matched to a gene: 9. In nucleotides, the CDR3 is TGCGCCAGCAGCACCTGGACTAGCGGGGGGGCCTATTACTTC. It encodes CASSTWTSGGAYYF.

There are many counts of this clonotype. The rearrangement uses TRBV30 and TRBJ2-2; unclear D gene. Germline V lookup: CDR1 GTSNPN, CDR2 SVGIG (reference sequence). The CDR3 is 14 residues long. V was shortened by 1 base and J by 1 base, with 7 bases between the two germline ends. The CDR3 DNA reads TGTGCCTGGAGTGGTCCCGGGAACACCGGGGAGCTGTTTTTT. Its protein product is CAWSGPGNTGELFF. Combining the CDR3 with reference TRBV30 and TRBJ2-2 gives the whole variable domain SQTIHQWPATLVQPVGSPLSLECTVEGTSNPNLYWYRQAAGRGLQLLFYSVGIGQISSEVPQNLSASRPQDRQFILSSKKLLLSDSGFYLCAWSGPGNTGELFFGEGSRLTVL.

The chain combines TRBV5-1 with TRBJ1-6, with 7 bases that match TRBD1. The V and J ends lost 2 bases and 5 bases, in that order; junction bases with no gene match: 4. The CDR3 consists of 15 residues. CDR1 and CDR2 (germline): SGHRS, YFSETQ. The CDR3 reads CASSLSTGNNSPLHF. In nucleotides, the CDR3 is TGCGCCAGCAGCTTATCGACAGGGAATAATTCACCCCTCCACTTT.

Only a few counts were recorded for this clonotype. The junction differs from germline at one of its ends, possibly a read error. The CDR3 protein is CASSFNPPGTSVINEQFF. CDR3 DNA: TGTGCTAGCAGTTTTAATCCCCCAGGGACATCGGTAATCAATGAGCAGTTCTTC. This chain connects TRBV7-7 to TRBJ2-1; a possible D gene is TRBD1 (6 bases). The CDR3 totals 18 residues. The V gene's germline CDR1 is SSHAT and CDR2 FNYEAQ (reference sequence).

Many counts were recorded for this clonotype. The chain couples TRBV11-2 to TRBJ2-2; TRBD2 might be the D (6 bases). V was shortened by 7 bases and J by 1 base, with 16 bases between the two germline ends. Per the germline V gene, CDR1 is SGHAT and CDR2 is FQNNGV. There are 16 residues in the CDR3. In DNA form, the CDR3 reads TGTGCCAGCACCACTGGGGGGTCATGGAACACCGGGGAGCTGTTTTTT. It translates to CASTTGGSWNTGELFF. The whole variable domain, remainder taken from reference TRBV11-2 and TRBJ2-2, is EAGVAQSPRYKIIEKRQSVAFWCNPISGHATLYWYQQILGQGPKLLIQFQNNGVVDDSQLPKDRFSAERLKGVDSTLKIQPAKLEDSAVYLCASTTGGSWNTGELFFGEGSRLTVL.

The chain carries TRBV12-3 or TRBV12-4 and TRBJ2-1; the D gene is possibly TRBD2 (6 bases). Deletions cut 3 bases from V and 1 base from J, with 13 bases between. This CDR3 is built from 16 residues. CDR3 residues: CASSFPAGPSYNEQFF. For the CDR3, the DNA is TGTGCCAGCAGTTTTCCCGCGGGGCCTTCCTACAATGAGCAGTTCTTC.

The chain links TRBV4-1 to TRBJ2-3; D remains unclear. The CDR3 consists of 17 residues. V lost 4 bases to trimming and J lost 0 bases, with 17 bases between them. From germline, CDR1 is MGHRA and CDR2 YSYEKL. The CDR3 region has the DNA TGCGCCAGCAGCCCAAGATCATCCGTTGCTAGCACAGATACGCAGTATTTT. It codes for CASSPRSSVASTDTQYF.

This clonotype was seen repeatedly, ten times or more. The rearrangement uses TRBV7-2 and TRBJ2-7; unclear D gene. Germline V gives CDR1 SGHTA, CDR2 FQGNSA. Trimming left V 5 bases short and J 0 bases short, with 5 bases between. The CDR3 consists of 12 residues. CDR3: CASSLSSYEQYF. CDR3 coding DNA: TGTGCCAGCAGCCTCAGCTCCTACGAGCAGTACTTC.

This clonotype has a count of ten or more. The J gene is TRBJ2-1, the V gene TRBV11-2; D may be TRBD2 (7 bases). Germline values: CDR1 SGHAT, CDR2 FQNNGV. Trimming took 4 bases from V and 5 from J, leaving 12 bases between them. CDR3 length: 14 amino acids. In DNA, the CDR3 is TGTGCCAGCAGCTCCGCGGGGGCCCACAATGAGCAGTTCTTC. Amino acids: CASSSAGAHNEQFF.

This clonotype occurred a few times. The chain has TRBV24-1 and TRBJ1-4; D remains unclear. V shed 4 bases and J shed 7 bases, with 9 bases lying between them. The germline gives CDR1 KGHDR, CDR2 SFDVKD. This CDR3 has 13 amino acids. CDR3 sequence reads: CATSDGLGEKLFF. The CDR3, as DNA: TGTGCCACCAGTGACGGATTGGGTGAAAAACTGTTTTTT.

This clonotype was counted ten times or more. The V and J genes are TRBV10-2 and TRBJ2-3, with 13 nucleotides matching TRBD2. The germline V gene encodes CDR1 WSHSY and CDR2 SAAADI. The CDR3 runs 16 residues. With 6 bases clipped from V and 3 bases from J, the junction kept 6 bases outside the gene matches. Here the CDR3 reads CASRDGLAGVTDTQYF. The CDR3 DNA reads TGCGCCAGCAGGGATGGACTAGCGGGGGTTACAGATACGCAGTATTTT.

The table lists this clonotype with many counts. The CDR3 sequence: CASSSRPGQGSRSSYEQYF. The CDR3 DNA sequence: TGCGCCAGCAGCTCGAGGCCGGGACAGGGATCAAGGAGCTCCTACGAGCAGTACTTC. The chain combines TRBV5-1 with TRBJ2-7; TRBD1 matches 9 bases. V gave up 3 bases and J gave up 0 bases; unmatched junction bases: 16. Germline CDR1 is SGHRS and CDR2 is YFSETQ. The CDR3 length is 19 residues.